This T cell receptor beta chain appears in the sequencing data of a study of vaccination and CD4 T cells after COVID-19. At the level of the study: Overlapping peptides covering the spike proteins of SARS-CoV-2, HCoV-NL63, HCoV-OC43 and HCoV-229E were added to stimulate cells. Each control was exposed to a CEFX pool, an HIV-1 Nef pool, or no peptide at all.

The CDR3 has 16 residues. Trimming took 5 bases from V and 5 from J; bases not matched to a gene: 8. CDR1 is DFQATT, CDR2 SNEGSKA, per germline (reference sequence). Sequenced with the Oncomine TCR Beta short-read assay was DNA taken from cultured CD4+ T cells. From CD4+ T cells that had been cultured, genomic DNA was extracted. From the PCR reads, TCRdb called clonotypes with MiXCR, one entry per CDR3 protein. This table holds roughly 10,000 distinct CDR3 sequences, less than 40% found once. Study-wide results and limits: Looking at convalescent patients, 304 of their 307 vaccine-specific clones were spike mono-reactive.

This clonotype came up a few times. Its antigen is unknown. Treatment denoted: approximately nine-day PBMC culture with coronavirus spike peptide pools or control peptides (ViraFEST assay). The unexposed donor provided CD4+ T cells, which were taken before the COVID-19 pandemic (2011-2018). This TCR derives from a human donor in good health. The chain combines TRBV20-1 with TRBJ2-3; TRBD2 matches 15 bases. Sequencing input: CD4+ T cells from blood, cultured in vitro. As DNA, the CDR3 is TGCAGTGCTCACGAAGGGACTAGCGGGAGGAAAGATACGCAGTATTTT. This encodes CSAHEGTSGRKDTQYF.